The 21 T cell receptor beta chains below come from one sample, sequenced in a study of technical replicates of blood from several donors. Measured with immunoSEQ multiplex PCR; TCRdb has only the in-frame clones, and not every one. The table has 100,000 or so clones, approximately 96% seen once; the top ten hold about 0.36%. Input material: T cells isolated from PBMCs. These TCRs come from a human donor in good health.

V is TRBV28 and J is TRBJ1-3, with unresolved D. Trimming shortened V by 1 base and J by 2 bases, and 6 bases separated the two germline ends. Germline V gene sequence: CDR1 MDHEN, CDR2 SYDVKM. CDR3 size: 14 residues. In DNA form, the CDR3 reads TGTGCCAGCAGTTTATCAGTAACTGGAAACACCATATATTTT. Translating gives CASSLSVTGNTIYF.

The chain recombines TRBV19 with TRBJ1-2, with a tentative D call TRBD1 (5 bases). The CDR3 has 12 amino acids. Germline-derived CDR1 and CDR2 are LNHDA and SQIVND (reference sequence). The V gene lost 4 bases and the J gene lost 8 bases, with 11 bases spanning the gap. CDR3 region: CASSTTVEGYTF. CDR3 nucleotides: TGTGCCAGTAGTACGACAGTAGAAGGCTACACCTTC. Complete variable domain (other parts from reference TRBV19 and TRBJ1-2): DGGITQSPKYLFRKEGQNVTLSCEQNLNHDAMYWYRQDPGQGLRLIYYSQIVNDFQKGDIAEGYSVSREKKESFPLTVTSAQKNPTAFYLCASSTTVEGYTFGSGTRLTVV.

The genes are TRBV27 and TRBJ2-7; 7 bases map to TRBD1. The CDR3 is 14 amino acids. Germline V gives CDR1 MNHEY, CDR2 SMNVEV (reference sequence). Trimming took 6 bases from V and 5 from J; bases not matched to a gene: 10. The CDR3 here is CASRLTGAVDEQYF. The CDR3 DNA reads TGTGCCAGCAGACTAACAGGGGCGGTAGACGAGCAGTACTTC.

The CDR3 reads CASSPWGTGGHEQYF. The CDR3 DNA sequence: TGCGCCAGCAGCCCTTGGGGGACAGGGGGCCACGAGCAGTACTTC. The gene calls are TRBV4-3 and TRBJ2-7, with 12 bases that match TRBD1. With 4 bases clipped from V and 5 bases from J, the junction kept 6 bases outside the gene matches. Germline loops: CDR1 LGHNA, CDR2 YSLEER. There are 15 residues in the CDR3.

V gene TRBV7-9 combines with J gene TRBJ2-1; D is unclear. V lost 2 bases to trimming and J lost 0 bases, with 8 bases between them. The CDR3 is 15 residues long. The V gene's germline CDR1 is SEHNR and CDR2 FQNEAQ (reference sequence). CDR3 bases: TGTGCCAGCAGCTTAAATCCTCTCTCCTACAATGAGCAGTTCTTC. Its protein product is CASSLNPLSYNEQFF.

This clone was recorded a few times. This chain connects TRBV19 to TRBJ1-5, with TRBD1 as a possible D gene (6 bases). The CDR3 has 14 residues. Trimming removed 5 bases from V and 3 bases from J, with 11 bases in between. Germline CDR1 LNHDA, CDR2 SQIVND (reference sequence). CDR3 in amino acids: CASSVRDNNQPQHF. In nucleotides, the CDR3 is TGTGCCAGTAGTGTACGGGACAACAATCAGCCCCAGCATTTT.

The CDR3 DNA reads as TGTGCCAGCAGCCCGACAGGGGACAATGAGCAGTTCTTC. Its translation: CASSPTGDNEQFF. The chain joins TRBV11-2 to TRBJ2-1, with TRBD1 matching over 8 bases. V shed 5 bases and J 5 bases; nucleotides not matched to a gene: 2. The CDR3 runs 13 residues. CDR1 and CDR2 (germline): SGHAT, FQNNGV.

In this sample, this clone turned up a few times. The rearrangement joins TRBV5-1 to TRBJ1-3; weak D call: TRBD1 (6 bases). The CDR3 is 14 amino acids. CDR1 SGHRS and CDR2 YFSETQ come from the germline V gene. Trimming shortened V by 0 bases and J by 4 bases, and 8 bases separated the two germline ends. The CDR3 nucleotides are TGCGCCAGCAGCTTGGCAGGGGCCGGAAACACCATATATTTT. This gives the protein CASSLAGAGNTIYF.

The chain employs TRBV2 and TRBJ1-1, with 8 bases lining up with TRBD1. This CDR3 is built from 15 residues. Germline CDR1 SNHLY, CDR2 FYNNEI. J lost 1 base, V lost 10 bases, and 11 bases had no gene match. CDR3 sequence: CAISRTGRPNTEAFF. The CDR3 nucleotides read TGTGCCATTTCGCGGACAGGGCGTCCGAACACTGAAGCTTTCTTT. Based on the CDR3 plus reference TRBV2 and TRBJ1-1, the full variable domain is EPEVTQTPSHQVTQMGQEVILRCVPISNHLYFYWYRQILGQKVEFLVSFYNNEISEKSEIFDDQFSVERPDGSNFTLKIRSTKLEDSAMYFCAISRTGRPNTEAFFGQGTRLTVV.

This clone appeared once. V is TRBV9 and J is TRBJ2-3; 9 nucleotides align to TRBD1. There are 17 residues in the CDR3. Germline V gene sequence: CDR1 SGDLS, CDR2 YYNGEE. After removal of 0 bases from V and 1 base from J, the junction contained 6 bases not matched to a gene. The CDR3 sequence is CASSVEGQGSRTDTQYF. CDR3 sequence (DNA): TGTGCCAGCAGCGTAGAAGGACAGGGGTCGCGCACAGATACGCAGTATTTT.

The chain uses TRBV12-5 and TRBJ1-1; tentative D call: TRBD1 (6 bases). The CDR3 length is 14 residues. Germline CDR1 is LGHNT and CDR2 is FRNRAP. The germline V and J ends were trimmed by 5 bases and 1 base, with 11 bases remaining between them. CDR3 DNA: TGTGCTAGTGGTCTGGGACATACGAACACTGAAGCTTTCTTT. It is translated as CASGLGHTNTEAFF.

The chain uses TRBV29-1 and TRBJ2-1; D gene ambiguous. The CDR3 has 13 amino acids. The germline V and J ends were trimmed by 3 bases and 8 bases, with 14 bases remaining between them. Germline assignment: CDR1 SQVTM and CDR2 ANQGSEA. CDR3 sequence reads: CSVDGRYTDEQFF. CDR3 nucleotide sequence: TGCAGCGTTGACGGCAGGTATACCGATGAGCAGTTCTTC.

The chain joins TRBV2 to TRBJ2-1, with TRBD2 matching 10 bases. J gave up 7 bases and V 3 bases, and 9 bases lay outside the gene matches. The CDR3 runs 16 residues. Germline assignment: CDR1 SNHLY and CDR2 FYNNEI. Here the CDR3 DNA reads TGTGCCAGCAGTGACCGAGCGGGAGGGCCAAATAATGAGCAGTTCTTC. This codes for CASSDRAGGPNNEQFF.

J is TRBJ2-7 and V is TRBV6-5; tentatively, D is TRBD2 (5 bases). This CDR3 has 12 amino acids. Looked up from germline, CDR1 is MNHEY and CDR2 is SVGAGI. Trimming cost V 2 bases and J 6 bases, with 8 bases left between them. CDR3 DNA: TGTGCCAGCAGTTACATCGGAGGCGAGCAGTACTTC. It yields the protein CASSYIGGEQYF.

This chain uses TRBV5-5 with TRBJ1-4; D is uncertain. Germline V gives CDR1 SGHKS, CDR2 YYEKEE (reference sequence). V was cut by 0 bases and J by 8 bases, with 14 bases left in between. CDR3 size: 15 residues. CDR3 amino acids: CASSLAPPPREKLFF. The CDR3, as DNA: TGTGCCAGCAGCTTGGCTCCCCCACCGAGAGAAAAACTGTTTTTT. The full variable domain, rest sourced from reference TRBV5-5 and TRBJ1-4, is DAGVTQSPTHLIKTRGQQVTLRCSPISGHKSVSWYQQVLGQGPQFIFQYYEKEERGRGNFPDRFSARQFPNYSSELNVNALLLGDSALYLCASSLAPPPREKLFFGSGTQLSVL.

The V call is TRBV11-3, the J call TRBJ2-7; 8 bases map to TRBD1. CDR1 SGHNT and CDR2 YENEEA come from the germline V gene. Trimming removed 1 base from V and 2 bases from J; junction bases left unmatched: 1. CDR3 length: 14 residues. This CDR3 reads CASSLVTGAYEQYF. In DNA form, the CDR3 reads TGTGCCAGCAGCTTAGTGACAGGGGCCTACGAGCAGTACTTC.

The CDR3 coding sequence is TGTGCCAGCAGTGAATGGGGGACAGGGGATGAAAAACTGTTTTTT. This encodes CASSEWGTGDEKLFF. This chain joins TRBV25-1 and TRBJ1-4, with 10 nucleotides matching TRBD1. Trimming removed 1 base from V and 6 bases from J; junction bases left unmatched: 2. The CDR3 is 15 residues long. The germline V gene has CDR1 MGHDK and CDR2 SYGVNS.

V usage is TRBV5-1 and J usage is TRBJ2-7, with D perhaps matching TRBD2 (5 bases). Germline loops: CDR1 SGHRS, CDR2 YFSETQ. The CDR3 has 13 residues. Trimming stripped 0 bases from V and 2 bases from J, with 6 bases between. The CDR3: CASSLAGTYEQYF. The CDR3, as DNA: TGCGCCAGCAGCTTGGCGGGAACCTACGAGCAGTACTTC.

J is TRBJ2-1 and V is TRBV7-3; unclear D gene. Germline lookup yields CDR1 SGHTA and CDR2 FQGTGA. The CDR3 has 12 residues. Trimming left V 4 bases short and J 9 bases short, with 10 bases between. CDR3 protein: CASSYLGGEQFF. In DNA, the CDR3 is TGTGCCAGCAGCTATTTAGGCGGTGAGCAGTTCTTC.

The rearrangement uses TRBV2 and TRBJ1-1; D not certain. Trimming shortened V by 6 bases and J by 6 bases, and 14 bases separated the two germline ends. Germline loops: CDR1 SNHLY, CDR2 FYNNEI. CDR3 length equals 13 residues. In DNA, the CDR3 is TGTGCCAGCAGGGGCCCCAATAGCGCTGAAGCTTTCTTT. Protein product: CASRGPNSAEAFF.

This clone has a single count. This chain links TRBV10-3 with TRBJ1-5; D is unclear. CDR1 and CDR2 (germline): ENHRY, SYGVKD. Between the trimmed V and J ends, which lost 7 bases and 3 bases, there was a span of 10 bases. The CDR3 loop spans 13 amino acids. The CDR3 loop reads CAINTGDNQPQHF. The CDR3 bases are TGTGCCATCAACACCGGGGACAATCAGCCCCAGCATTTT.